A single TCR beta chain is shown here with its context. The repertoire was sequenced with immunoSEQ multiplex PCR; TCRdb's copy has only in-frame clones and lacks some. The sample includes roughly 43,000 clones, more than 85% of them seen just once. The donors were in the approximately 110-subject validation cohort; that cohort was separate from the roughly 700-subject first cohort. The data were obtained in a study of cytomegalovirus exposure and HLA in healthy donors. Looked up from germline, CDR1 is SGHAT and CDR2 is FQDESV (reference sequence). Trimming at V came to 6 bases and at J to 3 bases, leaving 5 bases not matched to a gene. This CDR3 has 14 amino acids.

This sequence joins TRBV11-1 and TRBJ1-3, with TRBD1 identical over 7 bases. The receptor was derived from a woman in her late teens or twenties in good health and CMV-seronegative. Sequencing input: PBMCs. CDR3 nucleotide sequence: TGTGCCAGCAGTCGGGACAGCGGTGGAAACACCATATATTTT. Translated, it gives CASSRDSGGNTIYF.